These 21 T cell receptor beta chains originate from one sample sequenced in a study of cytomegalovirus exposure and HLA in healthy donors (dated by TCRdb to 2015 to 2018). Library preparation was by the immunoSEQ multiplex PCR assay. A mixture of 60 forward primers for TCR Vbeta segments and 13 reverse primers for TCR Jbeta segments was used in the multiplex PCR. TCRdb limited this immuneACCESS table to in-frame rearrangements with V and J called. A share of clones is missing; checked studies link under half to unresolved V genes, and the rest is unexplained. Present in this sample are some 160,000 clones, about 85% of which were seen just once. The leading ten clones occupy about 2.7% of the sample. Sample: PBMCs. All receptors come from a man in his thirties or forties in good health and CMV-seropositive.

This clone appeared a few times. This chain joins TRBV2 and TRBJ2-3, with 7 bases lining up with TRBD2. The V and J ends lost 3 bases and 2 bases, in that order; junction bases with no gene match: 2. CDR3 size: 14 residues. CDR1 SNHLY and CDR2 FYNNEI come from the germline V gene. This chain's CDR3 is CASSDGTNTDTQYF. The CDR3 nucleotides are TGTGCCAGCAGTGACGGGACTAACACAGATACGCAGTATTTT.

V and J are TRBV6-5 and TRBJ1-6; the match to TRBD1 covers 9 bases. V gave up 2 bases and J gave up 9 bases; unmatched junction bases: 5. The CDR3 is 15 amino acids. Germline V gives CDR1 MNHEY, CDR2 SVGAGI. CDR3 sequence (DNA): TGTGCCAGCAGTTACGGACAGGGGTTTCGTTCACCCCTCCACTTT. It codes for CASSYGQGFRSPLHF.

In DNA, the CDR3 is TGCGCCAGCAGCATCCAGGGGGGTGAGACCCAGTACTTC. This translates into CASSIQGGETQYF. The V call is TRBV5-1, the J call TRBJ2-5; TRBD1 might be the D (7 bases). Germline-derived CDR1 and CDR2 are SGHRS and YFSETQ. The CDR3 is 13 amino acids. Deletions cut 4 bases from V and 5 bases from J, with 12 bases between. Full variable domain (rest looked up from reference TRBV5-1 and TRBJ2-5): KAGVTQTPRYLIKTRGQQVTLSCSPISGHRSVSWYQQTPGQGLQFLFEYFSETQRNKGNFPGRFSGRQFSNSRSEMNVSTLELGDSALYLCASSIQGGETQYFGPGTRLLVL.

This rearrangement joins TRBV5-6 to TRBJ2-5; TRBD1 matches 8 bases. This CDR3 is 13 amino acids long. Losses at the gene ends were 4 bases for V and 3 bases for J; bases not matched to a gene: 2. Per germline, CDR1 SGHDT and CDR2 YYEEEE. This chain's CDR3 is CASSQGQEETQYF. CDR3 coding DNA: TGTGCCAGCAGCCAGGGACAGGAAGAGACCCAGTACTTC.

This clone was detected only once. This sequence joins TRBV6-5 and TRBJ1-1, with 12 bases identical to TRBD1. Germline values: CDR1 MNHEY, CDR2 SVGAGI. V lost 4 bases and J lost 10; bases outside the gene matches: 10. The CDR3 runs to 15 residues. The CDR3 bases are TGTGCCAGCAGTTCATTGGGACAGGGGGCAGGGAGAGCTTTCTTT. Its translation: CASSSLGQGAGRAFF.

The genes are TRBV9 and TRBJ1-1; D is uncertain. The CDR3 has 14 amino acids. The germline V and J ends were trimmed by 4 bases and 4 bases, with 14 bases remaining between them. The germline V gene has CDR1 SGDLS and CDR2 YYNGEE. DNA for the CDR3: TGTGCCAGCAGCCCCTACGGGGTCGGCACTGAAGCTTTCTTT. Its translation: CASSPYGVGTEAFF.

The chain couples TRBV21-1 to TRBJ2-2; TRBD2 is the table's D call and was not checked against the DNA. TRBV21-1 is classified as a pseudogene. The CDR3 runs to 15 residues. The CDR3 coding sequence is TGTGCCGGGTCGTTCCGGGACTTCCCCACCGGGGAGCTGTTTTTT. The encoded protein is CAGSFRDFPTGELFF.

In its sample, this clone was seen once. The chain uses TRBV5-1 and TRBJ1-1, with TRBD1 identical over 7 bases. The CDR3 has 13 residues. Germline CDR1 is SGHRS and CDR2 is YFSETQ. V was pared by 3 bases and J by 11 bases, with 10 bases of the junction left unmatched. The CDR3: CASSSRDRDGAFF. The CDR3, as DNA: TGCGCCAGCAGCTCCCGGGACAGAGATGGTGCTTTCTTT. The full variable domain, rest sourced from reference TRBV5-1 and TRBJ1-1, is KAGVTQTPRYLIKTRGQQVTLSCSPISGHRSVSWYQQTPGQGLQFLFEYFSETQRNKGNFPGRFSGRQFSNSRSEMNVSTLELGDSALYLCASSSRDRDGAFFGQGTRLTVV.

The chain is built from TRBV27 and TRBJ2-1, with D maybe TRBD2 (6 bases). Germline V gives CDR1 MNHEY, CDR2 SMNVEV (reference sequence). Trimming pared 8 bases from V and 2 bases from J, leaving 10 bases between. This CDR3 has 13 amino acids. The CDR3 bases are TGTGCCAGCCTTAGCGGAGCCTACAATGAGCAGTTCTTC. Residues: CASLSGAYNEQFF.

This chain links TRBV5-1 with TRBJ2-1, with 14 bases that match TRBD2. V shed 4 bases and J 3 bases; nucleotides not matched to a gene: 12. The CDR3 runs 19 residues. Germline CDR1 is SGHRS and CDR2 is YFSETQ. CDR3 residues: CASSASSGLAGDYYNEQFF. The CDR3, as DNA: TGCGCCAGCAGCGCCAGCTCGGGACTAGCGGGAGATTACTACAATGAGCAGTTCTTC.

The genes are TRBV7-2 and TRBJ2-1; tentatively, D is TRBD1 (6 bases). Germline V CDR1 and CDR2: SGHTA, FQGNSA. Trimming removed 5 bases at V and 9 bases at J, with 17 bases between. The CDR3 runs 14 residues. DNA of the CDR3: TGTGCCAGCAGCGATGGGGGCGTCGCGATTGAGCAGTTCTTC. Translation gives CASSDGGVAIEQFF. Full variable domain (missing parts from reference TRBV7-2 and TRBJ2-1): GAGVSQSPSNKVTEKGKDVELRCDPISGHTALYWYRQSLGQGLEFLIYFQGNSAPDKSGLPSDRFSAERTGGSVSTLTIQRTQQEDSAVYLCASSDGGVAIEQFFGPGTRLTVL.

V gene TRBV19 combines with J gene TRBJ2-1; 7 nucleotides agree with TRBD1. There are 17 residues in the CDR3. In germline, CDR1 is LNHDA, CDR2 SQIVND (reference sequence). The V gene end was trimmed by 4 bases and the J gene end by 5 bases; junction bases not matched to a gene: 14. The CDR3 is CASSKRADRVENNEQFF. The CDR3 DNA reads TGTGCCAGTAGTAAACGGGCAGACAGGGTAGAAAACAATGAGCAGTTCTTC.

CDR3 coding DNA: TGTGCCAGCAGCTTAAACAGGGACAGCAATCAGCCCCAGCATTTT. The encoded protein is CASSLNRDSNQPQHF. The chain carries TRBV7-2 and TRBJ1-5; D possibly corresponds to TRBD1 (6 bases). Germline V gene lookup returns CDR1 SGHTA and CDR2 FQGNSA. V was pared by 2 bases and J by 1 base, with 9 bases between. The CDR3 extends over 15 amino acids.

This clone is a singleton in its sample. J is TRBJ1-1 and V is TRBV29-1; 7 positions agree with TRBD1. Trimming took 0 bases from V and 0 from J; bases not matched to a gene: 7. Per germline, CDR1 SQVTM and CDR2 ANQGSEA. The length of the CDR3 is 16 residues. The chain's CDR3 is CSVEDLRGSLNTEAFF. DNA of the CDR3: TGCAGCGTTGAAGATCTCAGGGGGAGTTTGAACACTGAAGCTTTCTTT.

The chain joins TRBV19 to TRBJ2-1; a possible D gene is TRBD2 (6 bases). This CDR3 contains 15 residues. Germline CDR1 is LNHDA and CDR2 is SQIVND (reference sequence). The germline V and J ends were trimmed by 7 bases and 6 bases, with 19 bases remaining between them. CDR3 in amino acids: CASTSRDSKGNEQFF. For the CDR3, the DNA is TGTGCCAGTACCAGCCGGGACTCAAAGGGCAATGAGCAGTTCTTC.

The chain links TRBV7-9 to TRBJ2-3, with a possible D match to TRBD1 (6 bases). Between the trimmed V and J ends, which lost 4 bases and 4 bases, there was a span of 15 bases. Looked up from germline, CDR1 is SEHNR and CDR2 is FQNEAQ (reference sequence). The CDR3 runs 15 residues. CDR3 coding DNA: TGTGCCAGCAGCTCAACAGGGAATAAGGCAGATACGCAGTATTTT. This codes for CASSSTGNKADTQYF.

The V call is TRBV25-1, the J call TRBJ1-4, with D maybe TRBD1 (5 bases). The CDR3 loop spans 15 amino acids. The V gene's germline CDR1 is MGHDK and CDR2 SYGVNS. Trimming took off 8 bases at V and 8 bases at J, with 21 bases between the two ends. The DNA of the CDR3 is TGTGCCAGCCAATCAAGCTGGGTACAGGACGAAAAACTGTTTTTT. Its protein product is CASQSSWVQDEKLFF.

The V call is TRBV7-2, the J call TRBJ2-1, with TRBD2 matching 7 bases. The CDR3 consists of 15 residues. J was trimmed by 3 bases and V by 1 base; bases with no gene match: 3. CDR1 and CDR2 from the germline V gene are SGHTA and FQGNSA. The CDR3: CASSLVGEGYNEQFF. The CDR3 bases are TGTGCCAGCAGCTTAGTGGGGGAGGGCTACAATGAGCAGTTCTTC.

The J gene is TRBJ2-2, the V gene TRBV12-5; D may be TRBD1 (6 bases). Trimming left V 7 bases short and J 4 bases short, with 25 bases between. Germline CDR1 LGHNT, CDR2 FRNRAP. This CDR3 is 18 amino acids long. The CDR3 is CASARREGGSWGTGELFF. The CDR3 DNA sequence: TGTGCTAGTGCCCGACGTGAAGGGGGAAGTTGGGGCACCGGGGAGCTGTTTTTT.

This chain links TRBV7-9 with TRBJ2-6; a possible D gene is TRBD1 (5 bases). This CDR3 contains 17 residues. The V gene lost 5 bases and the J gene lost 0 bases, with 14 bases spanning the gap. The V gene's germline CDR1 is SEHNR and CDR2 FQNEAQ (reference sequence). CDR3 coding DNA: TGTGCCAGCAGCCCTAGGCAGGGTTACTCTGGGGCCAACGTCCTGACTTTC. It yields the protein CASSPRQGYSGANVLTF.

This sequence joins TRBV7-8 and TRBJ2-7, with TRBD2 matching 7 bases. V lost 5 bases to trimming and J lost 1 base; unmatched junction nucleotides: 11. The CDR3 covers 16 residues. The V gene's germline CDR1 is SGHVS and CDR2 FQNEAQ. In nucleotides, the CDR3 is TGTGCCAGCAGCCTGCTCACTAGCGCGTTATCCTACGAGCAGTACTTC. This encodes CASSLLTSALSYEQYF. The variable domain in full, with the rest retrieved from reference TRBV7-8 and TRBJ2-7, is GAGVSQSPRYKVAKRGQDVALRCDPISGHVSLFWYQQALGQGPEFLTYFQNEAQLDKSGLPSDRFFAERPEGSVSTLKIQRTQQEDSAVYLCASSLLTSALSYEQYFGPGTRLTVT.